The 2 T cell receptor beta chains given below trace back to one sample, sequenced in a study of post-analysis software for immune sequencing data. Built from TCR beta cDNA, the libraries had unique molecular identifiers in them. Each CDR3 protein gets one entry after TCRdb re-called the PCR reads with MiXCR. The sample includes hundreds of thousands of distinct CDR3 sequences, about 38% of them seen just once. Broader study findings: Included in a set of roughly five TRBV segments more frequent in patients than controls were TRBV5-6, TRBV5-1 and TRBV20-1.

Their cognate antigens are unknown. The sample consisted of blood. The source of these receptors is a girl aged 5 to 17 with multiple sclerosis.

A note on this clonotype: This may be a read error: a much more frequent sequence differs by one nucleotide. The rearrangement links TRBV11-2 to TRBJ2-1; D gene ambiguous. The germline CDR1 and CDR2 sequences are SGHAT and FQNNGV. Deletions cut 0 bases from V and 10 bases from J, with 10 bases between. The length of the CDR3 is 13 residues. The CDR3 DNA reads as TGTGCCAGCAGCTTAGATATTGTCTACGAGCAGTTCTTC. Its translation: CASSLDIVYEQFF.

V and J are TRBV29-1 and TRBJ2-4; 9 positions agree with TRBD1. The J call may be incorrect, as the DNA end agrees better with TRBJ2-7. The germline CDR1 and CDR2 sequences are SQVTM and ANQGSEA. The CDR3 runs to 12 residues. The DNA for the CDR3 is TGCAGCGGGCGGGACAGGGTCTACGAGCAGTACTTC. This codes for CSGRDRVYEQYF.